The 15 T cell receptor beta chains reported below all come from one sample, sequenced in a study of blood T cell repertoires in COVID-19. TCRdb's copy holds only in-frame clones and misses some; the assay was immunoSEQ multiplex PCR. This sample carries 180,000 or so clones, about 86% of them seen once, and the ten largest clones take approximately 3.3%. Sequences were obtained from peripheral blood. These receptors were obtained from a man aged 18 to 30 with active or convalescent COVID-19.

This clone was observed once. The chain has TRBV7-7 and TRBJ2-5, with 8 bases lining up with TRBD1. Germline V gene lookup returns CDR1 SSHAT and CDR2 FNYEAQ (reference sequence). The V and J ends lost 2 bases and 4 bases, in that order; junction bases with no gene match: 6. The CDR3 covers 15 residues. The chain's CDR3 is CASSLSTGESETQYF. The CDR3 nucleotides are TGTGCCAGCAGCTTATCGACAGGGGAGTCAGAGACCCAGTACTTC.

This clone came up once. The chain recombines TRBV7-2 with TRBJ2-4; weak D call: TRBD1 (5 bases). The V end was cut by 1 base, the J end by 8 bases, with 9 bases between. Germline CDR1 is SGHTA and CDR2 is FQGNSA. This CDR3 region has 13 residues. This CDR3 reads CASSLGRADIQYF. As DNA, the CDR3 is TGTGCCAGCAGCTTAGGCAGGGCGGACATTCAGTACTTC.

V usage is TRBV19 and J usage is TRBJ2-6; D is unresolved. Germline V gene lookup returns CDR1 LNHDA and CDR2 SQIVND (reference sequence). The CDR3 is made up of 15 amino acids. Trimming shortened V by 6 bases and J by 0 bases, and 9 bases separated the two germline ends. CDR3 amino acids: CASSPSPSGANVLTF. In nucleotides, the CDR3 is TGTGCCAGTAGCCCTTCTCCCTCTGGGGCCAACGTCCTGACTTTC.

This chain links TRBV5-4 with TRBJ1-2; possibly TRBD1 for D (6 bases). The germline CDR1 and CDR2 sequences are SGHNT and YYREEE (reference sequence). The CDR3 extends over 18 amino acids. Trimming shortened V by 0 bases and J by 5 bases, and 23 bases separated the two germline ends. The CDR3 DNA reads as TGTGCCAGCAGCTTGGACCGGCCCCGGGACACGGCCCGATATGGCTACACCTTC. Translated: CASSLDRPRDTARYGYTF. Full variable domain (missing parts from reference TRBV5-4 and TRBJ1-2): ETGVTQSPTHLIKTRGQQVTLRCSSQSGHNTVSWYQQALGQGPQFIFQYYREEENGRGNFPPRFSGLQFPNYSSELNVNALELDDSALYLCASSLDRPRDTARYGYTFGSGTRLTVV.

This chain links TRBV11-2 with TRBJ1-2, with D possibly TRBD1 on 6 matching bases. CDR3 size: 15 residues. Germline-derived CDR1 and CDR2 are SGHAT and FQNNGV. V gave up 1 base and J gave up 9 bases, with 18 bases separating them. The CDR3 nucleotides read TGTGCCAGCAGCTTAGGTAGACTGGGGGCGACAAGCTACACCTTC. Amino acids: CASSLGRLGATSYTF.

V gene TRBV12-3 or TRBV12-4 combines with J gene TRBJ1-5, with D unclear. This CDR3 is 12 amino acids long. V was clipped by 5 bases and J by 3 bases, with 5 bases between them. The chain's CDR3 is CASSPHNQPQHF. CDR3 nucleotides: TGTGCCAGCAGTCCACACAATCAGCCCCAGCATTTT.

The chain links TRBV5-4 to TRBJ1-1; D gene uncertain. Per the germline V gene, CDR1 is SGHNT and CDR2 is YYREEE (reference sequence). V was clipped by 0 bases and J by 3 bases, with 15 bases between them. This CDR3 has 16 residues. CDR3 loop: CASSLGGGSSDTEAFF. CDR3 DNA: TGTGCCAGCAGCTTGGGGGGAGGATCCTCGGACACTGAAGCTTTCTTT.

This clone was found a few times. The CDR3 sequence is CASSQDMSDRSSLFF. CDR3 nucleotide sequence: TGTGCCAGCAGCCAAGATATGTCAGACAGGAGTTCACTGTTTTTT. The chain recombines TRBV3-1 (or the pseudogene TRBV3-2) with TRBJ1-4, with D possibly matching TRBD1 (6 bases). Germline CDR1 and CDR2: LGHDT and YNNKEL (reference sequence). The CDR3 is 15 residues long. V was shortened by 0 bases and J by 13 bases, with 18 bases between the two germline ends.

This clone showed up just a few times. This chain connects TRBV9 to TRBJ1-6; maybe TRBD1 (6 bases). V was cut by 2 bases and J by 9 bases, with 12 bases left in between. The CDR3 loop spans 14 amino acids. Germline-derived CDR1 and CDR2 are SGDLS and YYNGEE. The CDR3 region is CASSVSGEISPLHF. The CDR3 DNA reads TGTGCCAGCAGCGTTTCAGGGGAAATTTCACCCCTCCACTTT.

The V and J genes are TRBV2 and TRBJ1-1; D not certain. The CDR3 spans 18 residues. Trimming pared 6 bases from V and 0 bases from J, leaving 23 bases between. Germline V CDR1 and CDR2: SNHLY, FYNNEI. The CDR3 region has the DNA TGTGCCAGCAGGACCCCCCCATTCGTTGGCAGGATGAACACTGAAGCTTTCTTT. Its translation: CASRTPPFVGRMNTEAFF.

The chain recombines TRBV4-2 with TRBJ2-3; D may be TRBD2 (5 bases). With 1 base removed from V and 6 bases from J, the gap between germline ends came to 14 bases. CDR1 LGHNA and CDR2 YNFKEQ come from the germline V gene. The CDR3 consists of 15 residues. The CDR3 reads CASSQGEEGYDTQYF. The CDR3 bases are TGTGCCAGCAGCCAAGGGGAAGAGGGATACGATACGCAGTATTTT.

The chain's CDR3 is CASSSTENQETQYF. The CDR3 coding sequence is TGTGCCAGCAGCTCAACAGAGAACCAAGAGACCCAGTACTTC. This rearrangement joins TRBV7-9 to TRBJ2-5; D not certain. V was cut by 4 bases and J by 0 bases, with 9 bases left in between. In germline, CDR1 is SEHNR, CDR2 FQNEAQ (reference sequence). The CDR3 has 14 amino acids. Combining the CDR3 with reference TRBV7-9 and TRBJ2-5 gives the whole variable domain DTGVSQNPRHKITKRGQNVTFRCDPISEHNRLYWYRQTLGQGPEFLTYFQNEAQLEKSRLLSDRFSAERPKGSFSTLEIQRTEQGDSAMYLCASSSTENQETQYFGPGTRLLVL.

CDR3 residues: CASSLDKTGGYTF. The CDR3 bases are TGTGCCAGCTCACTGGACAAGACAGGGGGCTACACCTTC. The genes are TRBV18 and TRBJ1-2; TRBD1 aligns across 7 bases. The CDR3 spans 13 residues. CDR1 and CDR2 from the germline V gene are KGHSH and LQKENI. Trimming at V came to 4 bases and at J to 8 bases, leaving 7 bases not matched to a gene.

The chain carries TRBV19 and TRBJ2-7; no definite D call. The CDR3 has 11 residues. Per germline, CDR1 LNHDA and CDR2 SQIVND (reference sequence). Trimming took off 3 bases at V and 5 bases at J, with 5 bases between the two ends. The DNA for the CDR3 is TGTGCCAGTAGTATTTCAGACGAGCAGTACTTC. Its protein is CASSISDEQYF.

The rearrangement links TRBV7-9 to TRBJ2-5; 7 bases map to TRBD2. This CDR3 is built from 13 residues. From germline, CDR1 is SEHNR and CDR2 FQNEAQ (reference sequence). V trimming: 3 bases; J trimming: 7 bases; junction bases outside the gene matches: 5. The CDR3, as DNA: TGTGCCAGCAGCTTGAGTCTAGCGGTGACCCAGTACTTC. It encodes CASSLSLAVTQYF.